This T cell receptor beta chain is from a study of blood T cell repertoires in COVID-19. About the study: From T cells, B-cell-depleted T cells, or PBMCs came the material, which was cDNA or gDNA.

Authors' analysis steps: Estimation of nucleated cell counts was performed using reference gene primer amplification. Profiling relied on immunoSEQ multiplex PCR, and the TCRdb table lists in-frame clones only, not all of them. V and J calls and clone size are copied from that table; D and trimming were computed from the DNA. The data show 400,000 to 550,000 clones, with around nine tenths seen just once and 4% to 5.5% held by the top ten. Germline CDR1 is SGHAT and CDR2 is FQNNGV. The germline V and J ends were trimmed by 5 bases and 1 base, with 11 bases remaining between them. The CDR3 totals 14 residues.

The genes are TRBV11-2 and TRBJ1-1, with D possibly being TRBD1 (6 bases). Sequencing used peripheral blood. This TCR was recovered from a woman in her 30s with acute or convalescent COVID-19. The CDR3 protein is CASSGRGQNTEAFF. CDR3 nucleotide sequence: TGTGCCAGCAGCGGACGGGGACAGAACACTGAAGCTTTCTTT.